This is a list of T cell receptor beta chains from one sample in a study of control samples from healthy donors and cancer patients. This table comes from immunoSEQ multiplex PCR, and its TCRdb copy is limited to in-frame clones, with some not included. The sample contains approximately 140,000 clones, 90% to 95% of which appear only once. The sequenced sample consisted of blood. All receptors come from a man aged 40-49 years in good health. The CDR3 runs from the conserved cysteine through the conserved F or W. The D gene is left open where the match is weak. Size is stated for part of the rows, as once, few or many counts, or as a class when the clone is expanded.

CDR3aa	CDR3nt	d_gene	abundance	v_gene	j_gene
CASSPVEGAAEAFF	TGTGCCAGCAGCCCCGTTGAGGGGGCCGCTGAAGCTTTCTTT	TRBD1	NA	TRBV5-6	TRBJ1-1
CASSLHRTEAFF	TGTGCCAGCAGCCTGCACAGGACTGAAGCTTTCTTT	NA	NA	TRBV7-9	TRBJ1-1
CASRTPGTAGNTIYF	TGTGCCAGCCGTACTCCCGGGACAGCTGGAAACACCATATATTTT	TRBD1	NA	TRBV18	TRBJ1-3
CASSMGFTGYNEKLFF	TGTGCCAGTAGTATGGGATTTACAGGATACAATGAAAAACTGTTTTTT	NA	NA	TRBV19	TRBJ1-4
CASRTGTGGWTEAFF	TGTGCCAGCAGAACTGGGACAGGGGGTTGGACTGAAGCTTTCTTT	TRBD1	NA	TRBV6-5	TRBJ1-1
CASSPPLQVKADTQYF	TGTGCCAGCTCACCACCACTACAGGTAAAGGCAGATACGCAGTATTTT	NA	NA	TRBV18	TRBJ2-3
CASSMTGIAFYYGYTF	TGTGCCAGTAGTATGACAGGGATCGCCTTTTACTATGGCTACACCTTC	TRBD1	NA	TRBV19	TRBJ1-2
CAIRGNNEQFF	TGTGCCATCAGGGGTAATAATGAGCAGTTCTTC	NA	NA	TRBV10-3	TRBJ2-1
CASSDSTSGGADTQYF	TGTGCCAGCAGTGACTCGACTAGCGGGGGGGCAGATACGCAGTATTTT	TRBD2	few	TRBV6-4	TRBJ2-3
CASSSTSGSPSRFF	TGTGCCAGCAGTTCTACAAGCGGGAGCCCTTCGCGGTTCTTC	TRBD2	NA	TRBV6-6	TRBJ2-1
CASSIGASSTDTQYF	TGTGCCAGTAGTATAGGTGCATCTAGCACAGATACGCAGTATTTT	NA	NA	TRBV19	TRBJ2-3
CAISESWEGSYNEQFF	TGTGCCATCAGTGAGTCCTGGGAGGGCTCCTACAATGAGCAGTTCTTC	TRBD2	NA	TRBV10-3	TRBJ2-1
CASSYRPDGRTGELFF	TGTGCCAGCAGTTACCGACCCGACGGGAGAACCGGGGAGCTGTTTTTT	NA	NA	TRBV6-5	TRBJ2-2
CASSGGGWGNTIYF	TGTGCCAGCAGCGGAGGGGGTTGGGGAAACACCATATATTTT	NA	NA	TRBV9	TRBJ1-3
CASSQDFVSYEQYF	TGCGCCAGCAGCCAAGATTTCGTGTCCTACGAGCAGTACTTC	NA	NA	TRBV4-1	TRBJ2-7
CASSFLAGGPDTQYF	TGTGCCAGCAGCTTCCTAGCGGGAGGGCCAGATACGCAGTATTTT	TRBD2	NA	TRBV5-8	TRBJ2-3
CASSVGVSGGARRTDTQYF	TGTGCCAGCAGCGTAGGTGTAAGCGGGGGGGCCCGGAGGACAGATACGCAGTATTTT	TRBD2	NA	TRBV9	TRBJ2-3
CASSPQGGDYGYTF	TGTGCCAGCTCACCTCAAGGGGGTGACTATGGCTACACCTTC	NA	NA	TRBV18	TRBJ1-2
CASTPRATNEKLFF	TGTGCCAGCACCCCCAGGGCAACTAATGAAAAACTGTTTTTT	NA	NA	TRBV28	TRBJ1-4
CASSLMGGTEAFF	TGTGCCAGCAGCCTTATGGGGGGGACTGAAGCTTTCTTT	NA	NA	TRBV6-4	TRBJ1-1
CASSLNTGELFF	TGTGCCAGCAGCCTAAACACCGGGGAGCTGTTTTTT	NA	NA	TRBV11-2	TRBJ2-2
CASSLARGTYEQYF	TGCGCCAGCAGCTTGGCCAGGGGGACATACGAGCAGTACTTC	TRBD1	NA	TRBV5-1	TRBJ2-7
CASSFRGAGYGYTF	TGTGCCAGCAGTTTCCGGGGGGCAGGCTATGGCTACACCTTC	NA	NA	TRBV27	TRBJ1-2
CASSLRLAGGVYEQYF	TGTGCCAGCAGTCTCCGACTAGCGGGGGGGGTCTACGAGCAGTACTTC	TRBD2	NA	TRBV27	TRBJ2-7
CASSSLRVGGVSGNTIYF	TGTGCCAGCAGCTCCCTTCGGGTCGGCGGAGTCTCTGGAAACACCATATATTTT	NA	NA	TRBV11-2	TRBJ1-3
CASSDSFYGYTF	TGCGCCAGCAGCGACAGTTTCTATGGCTACACCTTC	NA	NA	TRBV5-1	TRBJ1-2
CASSPLQGYNSPLHF	TGTGCCAGCAGCCCACTACAGGGGTATAATTCACCCCTCCACTTT	TRBD1	NA	TRBV3-1/TRBV3-2	TRBJ1-6
CASSQKQPQHF	TGTGCCAGCAGTCAGAAACAGCCCCAGCATTTT	NA	NA	TRBV28	TRBJ1-5
CASRRGLAVQETQYF	TGTGCCAGCAGGAGGGGACTAGCGGTACAAGAGACCCAGTACTTC	TRBD2	NA	TRBV5-8	TRBJ2-5
CASSDPVTGTDEQYF	TGCGCCAGCAGTGACCCCGTGACAGGGACAGACGAGCAGTACTTC	TRBD1	NA	TRBV10-1	TRBJ2-7
CASSDGTGELFF	TGTGCCAGCAGTGACGGCACCGGGGAGCTGTTTTTT	NA	few	TRBV6-4	TRBJ2-2
CASSPQHSEDTDTQYF	TGCGCCAGCAGCCCTCAGCACAGCGAGGACACAGATACGCAGTATTTT	NA	once	TRBV5-1	TRBJ2-3
CASSEIAITYEQYF	TGTGCCAGCAGTGAAATTGCGATAACCTACGAGCAGTACTTC	NA	NA	TRBV6-1	TRBJ2-7